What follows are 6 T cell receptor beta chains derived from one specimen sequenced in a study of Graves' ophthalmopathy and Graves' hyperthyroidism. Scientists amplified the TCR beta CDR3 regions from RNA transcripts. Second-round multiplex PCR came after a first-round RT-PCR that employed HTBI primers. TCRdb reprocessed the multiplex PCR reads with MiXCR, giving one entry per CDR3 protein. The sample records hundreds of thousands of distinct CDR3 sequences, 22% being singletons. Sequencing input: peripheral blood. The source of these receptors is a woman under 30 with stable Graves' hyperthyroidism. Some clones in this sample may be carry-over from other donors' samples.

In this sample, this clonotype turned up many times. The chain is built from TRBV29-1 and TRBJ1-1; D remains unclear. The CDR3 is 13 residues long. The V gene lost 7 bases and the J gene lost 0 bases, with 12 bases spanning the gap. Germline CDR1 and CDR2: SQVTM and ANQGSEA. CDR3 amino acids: CSAGRNMNTEAFF. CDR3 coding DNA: TGCAGCGCAGGACGGAATATGAACACTGAAGCTTTCTTT.

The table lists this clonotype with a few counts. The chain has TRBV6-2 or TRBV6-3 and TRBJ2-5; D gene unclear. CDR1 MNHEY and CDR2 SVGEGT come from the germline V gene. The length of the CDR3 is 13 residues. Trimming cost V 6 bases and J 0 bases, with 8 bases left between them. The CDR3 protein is CASRNSDQETQYF. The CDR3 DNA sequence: TGTGCCAGCAGGAACTCGGACCAAGAGACCCAGTACTTC.

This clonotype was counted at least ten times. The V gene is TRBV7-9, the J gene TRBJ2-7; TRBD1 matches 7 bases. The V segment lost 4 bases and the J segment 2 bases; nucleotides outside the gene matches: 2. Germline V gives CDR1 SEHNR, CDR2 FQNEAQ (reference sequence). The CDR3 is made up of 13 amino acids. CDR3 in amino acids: CASSWTGPYEQYF. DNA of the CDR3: TGTGCCAGCAGCTGGACAGGCCCCTACGAGCAGTACTTC.

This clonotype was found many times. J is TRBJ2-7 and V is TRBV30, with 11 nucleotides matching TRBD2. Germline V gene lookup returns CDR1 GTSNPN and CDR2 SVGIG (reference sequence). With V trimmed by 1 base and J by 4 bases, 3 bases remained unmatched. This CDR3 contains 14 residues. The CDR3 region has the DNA TGTGCCTGGAGTGATAGCGGGGGGGGGTACGAGCAGTACTTC. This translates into CAWSDSGGGYEQYF. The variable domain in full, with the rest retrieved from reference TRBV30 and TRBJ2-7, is SQTIHQWPATLVQPVGSPLSLECTVEGTSNPNLYWYRQAAGRGLQLLFYSVGIGQISSEVPQNLSASRPQDRQFILSSKKLLLSDSGFYLCAWSDSGGGYEQYFGPGTRLTVT.

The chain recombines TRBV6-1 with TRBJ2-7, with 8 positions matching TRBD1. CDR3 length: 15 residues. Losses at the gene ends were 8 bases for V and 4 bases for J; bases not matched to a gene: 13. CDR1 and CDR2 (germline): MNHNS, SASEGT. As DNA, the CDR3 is TGTGCCAGCGGACCGGACAGGGAGGCCCTGTACGAGCAGTACTTC. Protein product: CASGPDREALYEQYF.

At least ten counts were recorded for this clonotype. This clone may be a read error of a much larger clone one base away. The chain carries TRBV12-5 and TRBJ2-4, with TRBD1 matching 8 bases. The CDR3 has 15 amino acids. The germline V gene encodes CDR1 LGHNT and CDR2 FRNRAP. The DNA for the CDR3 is TGTGCTAGTGGAAAGACAGGGGAGGCCAAAAACATTAAGTACTTC. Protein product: CASGKTGEAKNIKYF.